This T cell receptor beta chain was documented in a study of blood T cells in healthy people across ages. The wider study: The template switching approach captured approximately one barcoded beta molecule for every two T cells. Study-wide findings and caveats: Strongly correlated with naive T cell percentage was TCR beta diversity. Both higher diversity and more naive CD4+ cells marked long-lived donors when set against aged donors.

On this clonotype itself: Its antigen is as yet unknown.

A J-beta primer mix and a sample-barcoded 5' primer were used in a second PCR of roughly 7 to 12 cycles. Each cDNA molecule was tagged by a template-switch adaptor that had 12 random nucleotides. TCRdb ran MiXCR on the 5' RACE reads and lists one entry per CDR3 protein. The sample includes roughly 800,000 distinct CDR3 sequences, about three fifths of them seen just once. The CDR3 extends over 17 amino acids. V lost 2 bases and J 5 bases, leaving 24 bases between the germline ends. The germline gives CDR1 DFQATT, CDR2 SNEGSKA (reference sequence). The chain couples TRBV20-1 to TRBJ2-5; a possible D gene is TRBD1 (5 bases). The sequencing sample was made of blood. The receptor was derived from a young man in good health. This CDR3 reads CSARPPQRQKEWETQYF. DNA for the CDR3: TGCAGTGCTAGACCACCCCAACGACAGAAAGAGTGGGAGACCCAGTACTTC.